The 15 T cell receptor beta chains listed next were all sequenced from one sample in a study of early T cells in non-severe SARS-CoV-2 infection. TCRdb processed the 5' RACE reads anew with MiXCR; each CDR3 protein has one entry. This sample has 50,000 to 75,000 distinct CDR3 sequences, with 8% to 9% found just once. This material consisted of whole blood, taken at baseline. The receptors were gathered from an adult who was a healthcare worker with PCR-confirmed SARS-CoV-2 infection or an uninfected control (not recorded which).

This clonotype was counted at least ten times. CDR3 loop: CASSFRDSRYNEQFF. CDR3 nucleotide sequence: TGCGCCAGCAGCTTCCGGGACAGCCGATACAATGAGCAGTTCTTC. The rearrangement joins TRBV5-1 to TRBJ2-1, with 7 bases identical to TRBD1. Germline V gene sequence: CDR1 SGHRS, CDR2 YFSETQ. This CDR3 is built from 15 residues. J lost 4 bases, V lost 2 bases, and 6 bases had no gene match.

This clonotype was seen many times. V gene TRBV20-1 combines with J gene TRBJ2-7; weak D call: TRBD1 (6 bases). V was trimmed by 0 bases and J by 1 base, leaving 16 bases between them. CDR1 and CDR2 (germline): DFQATT, SNEGSKA (reference sequence). The CDR3 is 16 residues long. The CDR3: CSARDLLVQGSYEQYF. In nucleotides, the CDR3 is TGCAGTGCTAGAGATCTATTGGTACAGGGATCCTACGAGCAGTACTTC.

A few counts support this clonotype. This rearrangement joins TRBV12-3 or TRBV12-4 to TRBJ2-5; 11 bases are shared with TRBD1. Trimming took 6 bases from V and 4 from J; bases not matched to a gene: 7. The CDR3 extends over 15 amino acids. The CDR3 spells CASSQDRGHLETQYF. CDR3 sequence (DNA): TGTGCCAGCAGCCAGGACAGGGGGCATTTAGAGACCCAGTACTTC.

This clonotype was seen many times. This chain links TRBV12-3 or TRBV12-4 with TRBJ2-7; 10 bases fit TRBD2. Germline trimming cut 1 base from V and 3 bases from J; bases unmatched to any gene: 9. The length of the CDR3 is 17 residues. CDR3 DNA sequence: TGTGCCAGCAGTTTAGTTTTCTCTGGGACTAGCGTCTACGAGCAGTACTTC. Its protein is CASSLVFSGTSVYEQYF.

This clonotype was detected ten times or more. At one end, the junction sequence differs from germline, possibly due to a read error. J is TRBJ2-6 and V is TRBV4-1, with D tentatively TRBD1 (6 bases). The CDR3 extends over 16 amino acids. Germline lookup yields CDR1 MGHRA and CDR2 YSYEKL. CDR3 DNA sequence: TGCGCCAGCCGCCACGAAGGGGGCTCTGGGGCCAACGTCCTGACTTTC. This gives the protein CASRHEGGSGANVLTF.

This chain connects TRBV7-2 to TRBJ1-1, with 8 bases that match TRBD1. V was pared by 3 bases and J by 5 bases, with 8 bases of the junction left unmatched. CDR1 is SGHTA, CDR2 FQGNSA, per germline. The CDR3 spans 15 residues. CDR3 protein: CASSFGQGGGTEAFF. The CDR3 nucleotides are TGTGCCAGCAGCTTTGGACAGGGCGGGGGGACTGAAGCTTTCTTT.

This clonotype was seen repeatedly, ten times or more. This chain connects TRBV18 to TRBJ1-4, with unresolved D. Germline assignment: CDR1 KGHSH and CDR2 LQKENI. V was shortened by 0 bases and J by 8 bases, with 7 bases between the two germline ends. CDR3 length: 13 residues. CDR3 sequence reads: CASSPPASEKLFF. The CDR3 region has the DNA TGTGCCAGCTCACCACCGGCCTCCGAAAAACTGTTTTTT.

This clonotype appeared many times. This rearrangement joins TRBV7-2 to TRBJ2-3; tentatively, D is TRBD1 (7 bases). This CDR3 is 13 amino acids long. V was trimmed by 3 bases and J by 6 bases, leaving 10 bases between them. The germline CDR1 and CDR2 sequences are SGHTA and FQGNSA. The CDR3 is CASSFSGGDTQYF. DNA for the CDR3: TGTGCCAGCAGCTTCTCAGGGGGGGATACGCAGTATTTT.

This clonotype was recorded a few times. This sequence joins TRBV14 and TRBJ2-2, with 8 bases lining up with TRBD1. Germline V gene lookup returns CDR1 SGHDN and CDR2 FVKESK. CDR3 length: 13 amino acids. Trimming cost V 4 bases and J 5 bases; bases outside gene matches: 0. CDR3 nucleotides: TGTGCCAGCAGCCGACAGGGGACCGGGGAGCTGTTTTTT. Translation: CASSRQGTGELFF.

The V and J genes are TRBV5-6 and TRBJ2-1; weak D call: TRBD1 (5 bases). This CDR3 has 15 residues. Trimming took 5 bases from V and 2 from J, leaving 14 bases between them. Germline CDR1 reads SGHDT; CDR2 reads YYEEEE. The CDR3 region is CASSLDSLTYNEQFF. The CDR3 bases are TGTGCCAGCAGTTTAGACAGCCTGACCTACAATGAGCAGTTCTTC.

This clonotype showed up many times. V and J are TRBV11-1 and TRBJ2-5; D remains ambiguous. CDR3 length equals 13 residues. Germline-derived CDR1 and CDR2 are SGHAT and FQDESV (reference sequence). V was cut by 1 base and J by 4 bases, with 7 bases left in between. Here the CDR3 DNA reads TGTGCCAGCAGCTTAGTTTCAGGAGAGACCCAGTACTTC. It specifies CASSLVSGETQYF. The whole variable domain, remainder taken from reference TRBV11-1 and TRBJ2-5, is EAEVAQSPRYKITEKSQAVAFWCDPISGHATLYWYRQILGQGPELLVQFQDESVVDDSQLPKDRFSAERLKGVDSTLKIQPAELGDSAMYLCASSLVSGETQYFGPGTRLLVL.

This clonotype was detected only a few times. The chain joins TRBV9 to TRBJ2-5; D is ambiguous. CDR1 SGDLS and CDR2 YYNGEE come from the germline V gene. This CDR3 spans 14 amino acids. V lost 0 bases to trimming and J lost 6 bases, with 12 bases between them. In DNA form, the CDR3 reads TGTGCCAGCAGCGTAGGTCAGGTTGAAAAGACCCAGTACTTC. Translated, it gives CASSVGQVEKTQYF.

This clonotype was seen more than once but under ten times. The V call is TRBV25-1, the J call TRBJ1-3, with D perhaps matching TRBD1 (6 bases). There are 15 residues in the CDR3. The germline V and J ends were trimmed by 5 bases and 0 bases, with 11 bases remaining between them. The germline CDR1 and CDR2 sequences are MGHDK and SYGVNS. The CDR3 sequence is CASSREGGSGNTIYF. For the CDR3, the DNA is TGTGCCAGCAGTCGTGAAGGGGGCTCTGGAAACACCATATATTTT.

This clonotype was found many times. The chain uses TRBV20-1 and TRBJ2-1; D gene unclear. This CDR3 comprises 10 residues. Trimming shortened V by 5 bases and J by 4 bases, and 3 bases separated the two germline ends. Germline loops: CDR1 DFQATT, CDR2 SNEGSKA (reference sequence). The DNA of the CDR3 is TGCAGTGCTTTTTACAATGAGCAGTTCTTC. Its protein is CSAFYNEQFF.

To note about this clonotype: At one of its ends the junction is not consistent with the germline gene, which may arise from a read error. The V call is TRBV15, the J call TRBJ2-2, with D possibly matching TRBD2 (5 bases). The CDR3 loop spans 13 amino acids. Germline CDR1 and CDR2: LNHNV and YYDKDF (reference sequence). The CDR3 loop is CATSRERASLVLF. CDR3 nucleotides: TGTGCCACCAGCAGAGAGCGGGCCTCTTTAGTCCTTTTT.